These T cell receptor beta chains were read from a single sample in a study of OX40 agonist ivuxolimab in advanced cancers. Using immunoSEQ multiplex PCR, the repertoire was profiled, and TCRdb retains in-frame clones only, with some absent. Seen here are more than 50,000 clones, approximately 84% observed once, and the top ten hold approximately 12%. The sequences come from CD4+ or CD8+ T cells sorted from blood, collected in a trial of the OX40 agonist ivuxolimab. The receptors here all came from an adult with an advanced solid tumor such as melanoma, head and neck, liver or kidney cancer. The CDR3 runs from the conserved cysteine through the conserved F or W. A D gene is named only where the DNA matches it firmly.

d_gene | len | j_gene | v_gene | CDR3aa
- | 14 | TRBJ2-2 | TRBV7-6 | CATSGVTNTGELFF
- | 15 | TRBJ2-1 | TRBV4-2 | CASSQDFGVSNEQFF
TRBD1 | 14 | TRBJ1-2 | TRBV9 | CASSAQQGANGYTF
- | 17 | TRBJ2-3 | TRBV2 | CASSVPFSGGATDTQYF
- | 11 | TRBJ1-2 | TRBV6-5 | CASNGAGGYTF
- | 13 | TRBJ1-2 | TRBV7-9 | CASSPKEGYGYTF
- | 15 | TRBJ2-3 | TRBV5-4 | CASSEGAGGTDTQYF
TRBD1 | 17 | TRBJ1-1 | TRBV28 | CASLNSGQGLSETEAFF
- | 12 | TRBJ1-2 | TRBV9 | CASSVGSEGYTF
- | 17 | TRBJ2-1 | TRBV5-6 | CASSLGSGVSSYNEQFF
- | 11 | TRBJ1-3 | TRBV2 | CASSPENTIYF
- | 14 | TRBJ2-7 | TRBV19 | CASSIIGSTYEQYF
TRBD1 | 15 | TRBJ2-2 | TRBV4-1 | CASSLGQVDTGELFF
- | 14 | TRBJ1-2 | TRBV7-9 | CASSLTHGLYGYTF
TRBD1 | 19 | TRBJ2-5 | TRBV11-3 | CASSSPPFRQGSFRETQYF
TRBD1 | 12 | TRBJ2-1 | TRBV5-1 | CASGDRAREQFF
- | 15 | TRBJ2-5 | TRBV7-8 | CASSLAGGMEGSQYF
- | 15 | TRBJ2-7 | TRBV9 | CASSVSWQPTYEQYF
- | 14 | TRBJ2-2 | TRBV2 | CASDSEVRTGELFF
TRBD1 | 14 | TRBJ2-7 | TRBV7-9 | CASSPRGRGHEQYF
TRBD1 | 14 | TRBJ2-1 | TRBV27 | CASSFGQGRNEQFF
- | 12 | TRBJ1-1 | TRBV5-4 | CASSWSDTEAFF
- | 15 | TRBJ1-5 | TRBV23-1 | CASIRHQARNQPQHF
TRBD2 | 21 | TRBJ2-5 | TRBV5-1 | CASSGPDFGTSGGGLVETQYF
TRBD1 | 16 | TRBJ1-2 | TRBV27 | CASSLGRGRLDYGYTF
- | 15 | TRBJ1-5 | TRBV9 | CASSVSSQPYQPQHF
- | 16 | TRBJ2-6 | TRBV9 | CASSPLNRAGANVLTF
- | 14 | TRBJ1-5 | TRBV27 | CASSLSVQVQPQHF
- | 13 | TRBJ2-7 | TRBV5-6 | CASSGDWNYEQYF
- | 12 | TRBJ2-7 | TRBV5-4 | CASSLGGYEQYF
- | 15 | TRBJ1-5 | TRBV28 | CASSLRGGSNQPQHF
TRBD2 | 19 | TRBJ2-5 | TRBV29-1 | CSVTEAGGPKGSPWETQYF
- | 14 | TRBJ2-3 | TRBV27 | CASSGQFARDTQYF
- | 11 | TRBJ1-6 | TRBV28 | CASSLVGTLHF
TRBD1 | 13 | TRBJ2-7 | TRBV13 | CASSQGQDYEQYF
- | 17 | TRBJ1-6 | TRBV28 | CASSSHREDPLSTTLHF
- | 12 | TRBJ1-2 | TRBV29-1 | CSVLDDNYGYTF
TRBD1 | 14 | TRBJ2-2 | TRBV15 | CAAQGQGHTGELFF
- | 16 | TRBJ1-1 | TRBV4-2 | CASSPNWAEQNTEAFF
- | 12 | TRBJ1-1 | TRBV5-6 | CASSLGGFEAFF
- | 16 | TRBJ1-1 | TRBV12-5 | CASGLPFSGIETEAFF
- | 13 | TRBJ1-5 | TRBV2 | CASRFQGNQPQHF
TRBD1 | 15 | TRBJ2-7 | TRBV7-9 | CASSLDRTGIYEQYF
- | 13 | TRBJ1-5 | TRBV28 | CASSGRGNQPQHF
- | 14 | TRBJ1-2 | TRBV7-8 | CASSSRDSNYGYTF
TRBD1 | 12 | TRBJ1-1 | TRBV2 | CASRAGTGEAFF
- | 15 | TRBJ2-2 | TRBV7-9 | CASSPKTGHTGELFF
- | 15 | TRBJ1-4 | TRBV4-3 | CASSQVLVGEEKLFF
- | 16 | TRBJ1-3 | TRBV4-2 | CASSQGEERAGNTIYF
- | 15 | TRBJ1-1 | TRBV11-3 | CASSPMGGGGAEAFF
TRBD1 | 14 | TRBJ1-1 | TRBV9 | CASSVGQGSTEAFF
- | 15 | TRBJ2-2 | TRBV4-1 | CASSHSGLATGELFF
- | 13 | TRBJ2-1 | TRBV9 | CASSVGFYNEQFF
- | 16 | TRBJ2-2 | TRBV5-8 | CASSLGWGLNTGELFF